These 2 T cell receptor beta chains originate from one sample sequenced in a study of PD-L1 blockade in urothelial cancer. Sequencing was performed with immunoSEQ multiplex PCR; in TCRdb, only in-frame clones are kept and a portion is missing. Among some 35,000 clones listed, approximately 90% were seen once. Sequences were derived from PBMCs, sampled around atezolizumab (anti-PD-L1) treatment. These receptor sequences come from a man aged 70-80 years with urothelial cancer.

The rearrangement uses TRBV18 and TRBJ2-4; a possible D gene is TRBD1 (6 bases). V dropped 6 bases and J dropped 4 bases, with 10 bases sitting between them. Germline CDR1 KGHSH, CDR2 LQKENI. The length of the CDR3 is 13 residues. The CDR3 loop is CASSPGQKNIQYF. The CDR3 bases are TGTGCCAGCTCCCCGGGACAAAAAAACATTCAGTACTTC.

V is TRBV7-6 and J is TRBJ1-6; D might be TRBD1 (6 bases). Trimming stripped 5 bases from V and 15 bases from J, with 17 bases between. The CDR3 contains 13 residues. CDR1 is SGHVS, CDR2 FNYEAQ, per germline. The CDR3 DNA sequence: TGTGCCAGCAGCCTTACAGGGTCTTATCACCTCCACTTT. It codes for CASSLTGSYHLHF.